The present entry profiles one TCR beta chain with its context. CDR3 size: 16 residues. CDR1 and CDR2 (germline): ENHRY, SYGVKD. With 2 bases removed from V and 3 bases from J, the gap between germline ends came to 15 bases. This entry belongs to a study of blood T cell repertoires in COVID-19. Measured with immunoSEQ multiplex PCR; TCRdb has only the in-frame clones, and not every one. The sample shows 200,000 to 250,000 clones, approximately 78% of them seen only once. Sequenced input: peripheral blood. The chain couples TRBV10-3 to TRBJ2-3; D may be TRBD1 (6 bases). The receptor was derived from a woman in her seventies with COVID-19, enrolled during active disease. The CDR3 loop reads CAISEADSPGTDTQYF. As DNA, the CDR3 is TGTGCCATCAGTGAGGCGGACAGCCCCGGGACAGATACGCAGTATTTT.